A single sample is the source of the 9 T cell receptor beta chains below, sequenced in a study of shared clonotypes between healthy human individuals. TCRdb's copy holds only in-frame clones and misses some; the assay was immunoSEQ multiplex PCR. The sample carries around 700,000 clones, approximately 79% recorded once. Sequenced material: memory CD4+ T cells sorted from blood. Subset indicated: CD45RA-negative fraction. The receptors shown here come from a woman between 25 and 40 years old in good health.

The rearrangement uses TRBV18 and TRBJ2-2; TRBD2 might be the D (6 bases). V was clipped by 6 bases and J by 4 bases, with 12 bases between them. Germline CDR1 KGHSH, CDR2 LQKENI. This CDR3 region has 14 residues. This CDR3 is CASSRGVTTGELFF. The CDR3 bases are TGTGCCAGCTCCCGCGGGGTTACCACCGGGGAGCTGTTTTTT.

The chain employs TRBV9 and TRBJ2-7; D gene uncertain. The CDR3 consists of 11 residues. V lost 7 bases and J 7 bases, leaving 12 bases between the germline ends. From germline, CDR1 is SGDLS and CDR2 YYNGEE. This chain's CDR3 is CASPVENEQYF. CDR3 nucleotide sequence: TGTGCCAGCCCGGTCGAGAATGAGCAGTACTTC.

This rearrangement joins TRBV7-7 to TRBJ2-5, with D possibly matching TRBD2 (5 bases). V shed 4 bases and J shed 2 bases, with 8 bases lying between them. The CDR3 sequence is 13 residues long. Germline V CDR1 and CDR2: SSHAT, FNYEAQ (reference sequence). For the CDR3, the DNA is TGTGCCAGCAGCTCTAGGAGGCAAGAGACCCAGTACTTC. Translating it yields CASSSRRQETQYF.

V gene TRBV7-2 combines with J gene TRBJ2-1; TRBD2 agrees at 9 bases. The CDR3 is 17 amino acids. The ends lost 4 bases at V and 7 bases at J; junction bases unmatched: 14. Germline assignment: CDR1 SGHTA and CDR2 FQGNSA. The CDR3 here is CASSSRLLSGRRNEQFF. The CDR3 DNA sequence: TGTGCCAGCAGCTCGAGGCTCCTTAGCGGGAGAAGGAATGAGCAGTTCTTC.

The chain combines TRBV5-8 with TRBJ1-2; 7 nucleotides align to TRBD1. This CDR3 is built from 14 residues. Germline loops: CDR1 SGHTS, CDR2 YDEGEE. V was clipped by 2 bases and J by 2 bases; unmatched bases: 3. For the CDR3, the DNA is TGTGCCAGCAGCTTATGGGGACAGAACTATGGCTACACCTTC. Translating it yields CASSLWGQNYGYTF. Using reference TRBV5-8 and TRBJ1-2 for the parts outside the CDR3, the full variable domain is EAGVTQSPTHLIKTRGQQATLRCSPISGHTSVYWYQQALGLGLQFLLWYDEGEERNRGNFPPRFSGRQFPNYSSELNVNALELEDSALYLCASSLWGQNYGYTFGSGTRLTVV.

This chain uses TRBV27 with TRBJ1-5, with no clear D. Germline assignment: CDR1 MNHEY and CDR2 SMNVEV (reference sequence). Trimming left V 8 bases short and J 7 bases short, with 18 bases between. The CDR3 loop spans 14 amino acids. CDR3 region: CASRTATGGQPQHF. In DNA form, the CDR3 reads TGTGCCAGCCGTACAGCGACCGGAGGGCAGCCCCAGCATTTT.

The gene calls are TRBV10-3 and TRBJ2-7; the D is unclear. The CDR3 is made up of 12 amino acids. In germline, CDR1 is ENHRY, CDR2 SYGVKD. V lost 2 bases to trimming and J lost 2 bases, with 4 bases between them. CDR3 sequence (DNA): TGTGCCATCAGTGAGGGCCCCTACGAGCAGTACTTC. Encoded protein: CAISEGPYEQYF.

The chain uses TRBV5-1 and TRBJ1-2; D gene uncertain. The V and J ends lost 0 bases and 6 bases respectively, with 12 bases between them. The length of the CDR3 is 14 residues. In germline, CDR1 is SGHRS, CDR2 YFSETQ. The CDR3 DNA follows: TGCGCCAGCAGCTTGGATCCGTCGGGGAATGGCTACACCTTC. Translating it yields CASSLDPSGNGYTF. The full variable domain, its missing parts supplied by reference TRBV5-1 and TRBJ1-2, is KAGVTQTPRYLIKTRGQQVTLSCSPISGHRSVSWYQQTPGQGLQFLFEYFSETQRNKGNFPGRFSGRQFSNSRSEMNVSTLELGDSALYLCASSLDPSGNGYTFGSGTRLTVV.

The CDR3 reads CASSRRAAGAPETQYF. DNA of the CDR3: TGTGCCAGCAGCCGGCGAGCAGCGGGAGCCCCAGAGACCCAGTACTTC. V usage is TRBV4-2 and J usage is TRBJ2-5; 8 nucleotides align to TRBD2. V lost 4 bases, J lost 4 bases, and 11 bases stayed unmatched. Germline-derived CDR1 and CDR2 are LGHNA and YNFKEQ. The CDR3 totals 16 residues.